Each of the 20 T cell receptor beta chains below was sequenced from the same sample in a study of T-cell memory formation after mild COVID-19. TCRdb passed the 5' RACE reads through MiXCR, listing each CDR3 protein once. The profile covers roughly 110,000 distinct CDR3 sequences, with over 15% appearing a single time and 28% taken by the ten largest. Input material: PBMCs or a T cell subset sorted from them (not recorded which). These receptors were collected from an adult woman who had mild COVID-19 (a few samples of this study predate the infection). Cell type and time point are not known.

This clonotype was detected only a few times. This sequence joins TRBV12-3 or TRBV12-4 and TRBJ2-1; 11 bases match TRBD2. Germline trimming cut 4 bases from V and 4 bases from J; bases unmatched to any gene: 9. The CDR3 runs to 17 residues. As DNA, the CDR3 is TGTGCCAGCAGTTCTCTTATAGCGGGGGGGGTTTACAATGAGCAGTTCTTC. Translated, it gives CASSSLIAGGVYNEQFF.

The chain employs TRBV5-5 and TRBJ2-7; D perhaps matches TRBD2 (6 bases). Between the trimmed V and J ends, which lost 5 bases and 0 bases, there was a span of 15 bases. The CDR3 runs to 15 residues. The germline V gene encodes CDR1 SGHKS and CDR2 YYEKEE (reference sequence). The DNA for the CDR3 is TGTGCCAGCAGGGTAAAGGGAGGTCCCTCCTACGAGCAGTACTTC. Encoded protein: CASRVKGGPSYEQYF.

The chain joins TRBV4-2 to TRBJ2-7; 9 bases agree with TRBD2. With V trimmed by 0 bases and J by 4 bases, 10 bases remained unmatched. Germline CDR1 reads LGHNA; CDR2 reads YNFKEQ. The CDR3 runs to 17 residues. The CDR3 sequence is CASSQESSGTAFYEQYF. The CDR3 DNA reads as TGTGCCAGCAGCCAAGAGTCTAGCGGGACAGCATTTTACGAGCAGTACTTC.

The V gene is TRBV5-6, the J gene TRBJ2-7; 10 nucleotides match TRBD2. The CDR3 is 15 residues long. With V trimmed by 2 bases and J by 7 bases, 9 bases remained unmatched. Germline V gene lookup returns CDR1 SGHDT and CDR2 YYEEEE. DNA for the CDR3: TGTGCCAGCAGCTTTGGGCTAGCGGGAGCATGGGAGCAGTACTTC. Translating it yields CASSFGLAGAWEQYF.

The CDR3 protein is CASSLTGGGSPLHF. CDR3 DNA: TGTGCCAGCAGCCTGACAGGGGGTGGATCACCCCTCCACTTT. The V gene is TRBV7-9, the J gene TRBJ1-6; 9 bases are shared with TRBD1. This CDR3 spans 14 amino acids. V was pared by 5 bases and J by 10 bases, with 6 bases of the junction left unmatched. Germline CDR1 and CDR2: SEHNR and FQNEAQ (reference sequence).

Ten or more counts support this clonotype. The chain couples TRBV3-1 to TRBJ2-3; a weak D match, TRBD2 (6 bases). Germline V gives CDR1 LGHDT, CDR2 YNNKEL (reference sequence). The length of the CDR3 is 14 residues. Trimming removed 7 bases from V and 0 bases from J, with 11 bases in between. This CDR3 reads CASKDAGSTDTQYF. CDR3 nucleotide sequence: TGTGCCAGCAAAGATGCGGGGAGCACAGATACGCAGTATTTT.

This clonotype was seen only a few times. The rearrangement links TRBV11-2 to TRBJ2-1; 8 bases match TRBD1. From germline, CDR1 is SGHAT and CDR2 FQNNGV. Trimming cost V 3 bases and J 2 bases; bases outside gene matches: 3. The CDR3 length is 15 residues. For the CDR3, the DNA is TGTGCCAGCAGCTTTCGGACAGGGCCCTACAATGAGCAGTTCTTC. It is translated as CASSFRTGPYNEQFF.

This chain uses TRBV20-1 with TRBJ2-7, with a weak D call TRBD2 (6 bases). The CDR3 runs to 14 residues. V was clipped by 2 bases and J by 2 bases, with 13 bases between them. The germline CDR1 and CDR2 sequences are DFQATT and SNEGSKA (reference sequence). For the CDR3, the DNA is TGCAGTGCTAGACATCCGGGGGAACCCTACGAGCAGTACTTC. It translates to CSARHPGEPYEQYF.

In its sample, this clonotype was seen a few times. The gene calls are TRBV4-3 and TRBJ1-5; TRBD1 matches at 8 bases. Germline CDR1 reads LGHNA; CDR2 reads YSLEER. V shed 0 bases and J 9 bases; nucleotides not matched to a gene: 13. CDR3 length equals 17 residues. Here the CDR3 DNA reads TGCGCCAGCAGCCAAGAGCCCCGGGACAGGTGCTTGAGGCCCCAGCATTTT. Amino acid sequence: CASSQEPRDRCLRPQHF.

The chain joins TRBV21-1 to TRBJ1-5. TRBV21-1 is recorded as a pseudogene. The CDR3 runs 16 residues. CDR3 DNA sequence: TGTGCCAGCAGCAAATGCCCCTTTGGGGAGCATCAGCCCCAGCATTTT. Protein: CASSKCPFGEHQPQHF.

This clonotype appeared a few times. This chain links TRBV19 with TRBJ2-2, with TRBD2 matching over 9 bases. J gave up 3 bases and V 7 bases, and 18 bases lay outside the gene matches. The CDR3 has 19 amino acids. CDR1 and CDR2 (germline): LNHDA, SQIVND (reference sequence). The CDR3 sequence: CASTVGAVASGTDTGELFF. The CDR3 DNA sequence: TGTGCCAGTACGGTAGGGGCCGTGGCTAGCGGGACGGACACCGGGGAGCTGTTTTTT.

This clonotype was seen only a few times. The genes are TRBV24-1 and TRBJ2-1, with 10 bases aligning to TRBD2. The CDR3 runs to 17 residues. V shed 0 bases, J shed 7 bases, and the junction held 8 bases outside the gene matches. The germline gives CDR1 KGHDR, CDR2 SFDVKD. The CDR3 bases are TGTGCCACCAGTGATTTGTGGCCTAGCGGGAGTGGGAATGAGCAGTTCTTC. Amino acid sequence: CATSDLWPSGSGNEQFF.

This rearrangement joins TRBV5-1 to TRBJ2-7, with D uncertain. CDR3 length equals 13 residues. Between the trimmed V and J ends, which lost 4 bases and 2 bases, there was a span of 10 bases. Germline CDR1 and CDR2: SGHRS and YFSETQ. CDR3 region: CASSPEATYEQYF. The CDR3 DNA sequence: TGCGCCAGCAGCCCAGAGGCTACCTACGAGCAGTACTTC.

The genes are TRBV6-6 and TRBJ1-1; 9 bases match TRBD1. V lost 6 bases to trimming and J lost 5 bases; unmatched junction nucleotides: 16. Germline assignment: CDR1 MNHNY and CDR2 SVGAGI (reference sequence). The CDR3 is made up of 17 amino acids. The CDR3 region has the DNA TGTGCCAGCAGCCCCGTCCCGGGACAGGGAGAGTGGACTGAAGCTTTCTTT. Its protein product is CASSPVPGQGEWTEAFF.

In its sample, this clonotype was seen a few times. This sequence joins TRBV7-6 and TRBJ2-7, with TRBD1 as a possible D gene (6 bases). V lost 2 bases and J lost 5, with 10 bases in between. Germline assignment: CDR1 SGHVS and CDR2 FNYEAQ. CDR3 length equals 13 residues. The CDR3 DNA sequence: TGTGCCAGCAGCTTAATGACAGGAGACGAGCAGTACTTC. It is translated as CASSLMTGDEQYF.

Ten or more counts support this clonotype. The V gene is TRBV6-4, the J gene TRBJ2-2; 11 nucleotides match TRBD1. Looked up from germline, CDR1 is MRHNA and CDR2 is SNTAGT. Germline trimming cut 5 bases from V and 3 bases from J; bases unmatched to any gene: 2. CDR3 length: 15 residues. The CDR3, as DNA: TGTGCCAGCAGTCCGGGACAGGGGGACACCGGGGAGCTGTTTTTT. Its translation is CASSPGQGDTGELFF.

This clonotype has a handful of counts. The chain carries TRBV7-9 and TRBJ2-5; D remains ambiguous. Trimming stripped 6 bases from V and 1 base from J, with 15 bases between. CDR1 is SEHNR and CDR2 is FQNEAQ in the germline V gene (reference sequence). The CDR3 extends over 15 amino acids. The CDR3 loop reads CASSTGSSLQETQYF. CDR3 bases: TGTGCCAGCAGTACCGGGTCGAGCCTCCAAGAGACCCAGTACTTC.

This chain uses TRBV20-1 with TRBJ1-4; 8 bases match TRBD1. The CDR3 length is 14 residues. Germline CDR1 reads DFQATT; CDR2 reads SNEGSKA (reference sequence). V gave up 3 bases and J gave up 5 bases; unmatched junction bases: 5. CDR3 protein: CSARGDRQNEKLFF. The CDR3 DNA reads TGCAGTGCTAGGGGGGACAGGCAAAATGAAAAACTGTTTTTT.

A few counts support this clonotype. The chain employs TRBV6-6 and TRBJ2-5; no definite D call. This CDR3 is built from 13 residues. Per germline, CDR1 MNHNY and CDR2 SVGAGI (reference sequence). V lost 4 bases and J lost 2, with 8 bases in between. CDR3 in DNA: TGTGCCAGCAGTTTCACAGAGCAAGAGACCCAGTACTTC. Translating it yields CASSFTEQETQYF.

This clonotype was observed a handful of times. V is TRBV19 and J is TRBJ2-7; 7 nucleotides line up with TRBD1. Germline CDR1 and CDR2: LNHDA and SQIVND (reference sequence). J gave up 2 bases and V 4 bases, and 14 bases lay outside the gene matches. This CDR3 has 17 residues. CDR3 DNA sequence: TGTGCCAGTAGTAATGTATTGGCCACAGGGGCCCCCTACGAGCAGTACTTC. This encodes CASSNVLATGAPYEQYF.